Each of the 18 T cell receptor beta chains below was sequenced from the same sample in a study of T-cell reconstitution after alpha-beta-depleted transplantation in children. Construction of the TCRbeta library involved unique molecular identifiers. TCRdb passed the PCR reads through MiXCR, listing each CDR3 protein once. The table includes over 550,000 distinct CDR3 sequences, more than 9% detected once. Sequences were derived from PBMCs from the stem cell graft donor, sampled from the stem cell graft. These TCRs come from a human donor who donated a stem cell graft to a child with acute myeloid leukemia.

The CDR3 protein is CSVEDRLIGGEQYF. For the CDR3, the DNA is TGCAGCGTTGAAGATCGGCTGATAGGGGGCGAGCAGTACTTC. This sequence joins TRBV29-1 and TRBJ2-7, with a possible D match to TRBD1 (6 bases). This CDR3 has 14 residues. In germline, CDR1 is SQVTM, CDR2 ANQGSEA. V lost 0 bases to trimming and J lost 6 bases, with 15 bases between them.

This clonotype was detected many times. The gene calls are TRBV29-1 and TRBJ2-5; TRBD1 agrees at 10 bases. Germline loops: CDR1 SQVTM, CDR2 ANQGSEA. V was pared by 6 bases and J by 5 bases, with 12 bases of the junction left unmatched. The CDR3 runs to 15 residues. CDR3 in DNA: TGCAGCGTAAAGTCGGGGACAGGGGCGGGGGAGACCCAGTACTTC. Translation: CSVKSGTGAGETQYF.

This clonotype was observed a few times. Written as DNA, the CDR3 is TGTGCCACCAGTGATTCAGGGGGCGCTGGGACCCAGTACTTC. It translates to CATSDSGGAGTQYF. The genes are TRBV24-1 and TRBJ2-5, with 8 bases that match TRBD1. Trimming took 2 bases from V and 7 from J; bases not matched to a gene: 5. Germline-derived CDR1 and CDR2 are KGHDR and SFDVKD. The CDR3 loop spans 14 amino acids.

This clonotype occurred many times. The gene calls are TRBV27 and TRBJ2-1; the match to TRBD1 covers 7 bases. V gave up 5 bases and J gave up 3 bases; unmatched junction bases: 22. The CDR3 loop spans 20 amino acids. CDR1 is MNHEY and CDR2 is SMNVEV in the germline V gene (reference sequence). The DNA for the CDR3 is TGTGCCAGCAGTGAGAAGGGGGCCATGAGAGGGATCCCATTCTACAATGAGCAGTTCTTC. Translating it yields CASSEKGAMRGIPFYNEQFF.

Ten or more counts support this clonotype. V is TRBV12-5 and J is TRBJ2-1; D is perhaps TRBD1 or TRBD2 (6 bases each). Germline V gene data show CDR1 as LGHNT and CDR2 as FRNRAP. The V end was cut by 3 bases, the J end by 2 bases, with 8 bases between. CDR3 length: 14 amino acids. This chain's CDR3 is CASGLGGPYNEQFF. In nucleotides, the CDR3 is TGTGCTAGTGGTTTAGGGGGGCCCTACAATGAGCAGTTCTTC.

This clonotype appeared a few times. The gene calls are TRBV6-1 and TRBJ1-5; TRBD1 matches 7 bases. The germline V gene encodes CDR1 MNHNS and CDR2 SASEGT. With 6 bases clipped from V and 1 base from J, the junction kept 6 bases outside the gene matches. The CDR3 totals 15 residues. The CDR3 loop is CASRRQGGSNQPQHF. The CDR3 nucleotides are TGTGCCAGCAGACGACAGGGAGGGAGCAATCAGCCCCAGCATTTT.

The V and J genes are TRBV20-1 and TRBJ1-5; D is ambiguous. V was shortened by 0 bases and J by 9 bases, with 15 bases between the two germline ends. Germline V gene sequence: CDR1 DFQATT, CDR2 SNEGSKA (reference sequence). The CDR3 extends over 14 amino acids. The CDR3 spells CSARDGRSGGPQHF. Written as DNA, the CDR3 is TGCAGTGCTAGAGATGGTCGCTCCGGAGGGCCCCAGCATTTT.

The sample holds a few counts of this clonotype. The chain links TRBV5-6 to TRBJ1-1; perhaps TRBD1 as D (6 bases). V was shortened by 4 bases and J by 7 bases, with 11 bases between the two germline ends. Germline CDR1 reads SGHDT; CDR2 reads YYEEEE. The CDR3 consists of 12 residues. This CDR3 reads CASSRTGYEAFF. As DNA, the CDR3 is TGTGCCAGCAGCCGTACAGGGTATGAAGCTTTCTTT. Full variable domain (rest looked up from reference TRBV5-6 and TRBJ1-1): DAGVTQSPTHLIKTRGQQVTLRCSPKSGHDTVSWYQQALGQGPQFIFQYYEEEERQRGNFPDRFSGHQFPNYSSELNVNALLLGDSALYLCASSRTGYEAFFGQGTRLTVV.

The chain carries TRBV25-1 and TRBJ1-4, with D unclear. V was clipped by 5 bases and J by 8 bases, with 12 bases between them. The CDR3 spans 13 residues. CDR1 is MGHDK, CDR2 SYGVNS, per germline. The CDR3 DNA reads TGTGCCAGCAGTCCCCCAAAGGAAGAAAAACTGTTTTTT. Translated, it gives CASSPPKEEKLFF.

This clonotype was seen many times. The CDR3 region has the DNA TGCGCCAGCAGCCAAGATTTCCGACTAGGGAGAGGTACGCAGTATTTT. Protein sequence: CASSQDFRLGRGTQYF. The genes are TRBV4-3 and TRBJ2-3, with a possible D match to TRBD2 (6 bases). Trimming pared 0 bases from V and 8 bases from J, leaving 18 bases between. This CDR3 region has 16 residues. The V gene's germline CDR1 is LGHNA and CDR2 YSLEER.

This clonotype was seen at least ten times. The chain is built from TRBV10-3 and TRBJ2-1; 10 bases are a match to TRBD2. Germline-derived CDR1 and CDR2 are ENHRY and SYGVKD. The CDR3 is made up of 16 amino acids. With 4 bases clipped from V and 13 bases from J, the junction kept 16 bases outside the gene matches. The CDR3 loop is CAISGRGSDSGRYQFF. The CDR3 region has the DNA TGTGCCATCAGTGGCAGAGGATCTGATAGCGGGAGGTATCAGTTCTTC.

This clonotype was counted many times. This chain connects TRBV29-1 to TRBJ2-3; D ambiguous. Trimming left V 7 bases short and J 2 bases short, with 19 bases between. CDR3 length: 15 amino acids. Germline CDR1 and CDR2: SQVTM and ANQGSEA. CDR3 sequence reads: CSAPSANHDTDTQYF. Here the CDR3 DNA reads TGCAGCGCTCCCTCCGCCAACCATGACACAGATACGCAGTATTTT.

As concerns this clonotype: One end of the junction varies from germline; a read error may be responsible. This chain joins TRBV28 and TRBJ2-7; 9 bases align to TRBD1. This CDR3 contains 15 residues. From germline, CDR1 is MDHEN and CDR2 SYDVKM. The CDR3 here is CASRLSGTGTHEQYF. The CDR3, as DNA: TGTGCCAGCAGATTATCCGGGACAGGGACCCACGAGCAGTACTTC. The full variable domain, its missing parts supplied by reference TRBV28 and TRBJ2-7, is DVKVTQSSRYLVKRTGEKVFLECVQDMDHENMFWYRQDPGLGLRLIYFSYDVKMKEKGDIPEGYSVSREKKERFSLILESASTNQTSMYLCASRLSGTGTHEQYFGPGTRLTVT.

This clonotype was seen a few times. V and J are TRBV7-2 and TRBJ2-7, with 11 bases identical to TRBD2. The CDR3 spans 16 residues. The germline CDR1 and CDR2 sequences are SGHTA and FQGNSA. Losses at the gene ends were 5 bases for V and 3 bases for J; bases not matched to a gene: 9. CDR3 protein: CASSPVTSGVLYEQYF. DNA for the CDR3: TGTGCCAGCAGCCCCGTGACTAGCGGGGTGCTCTACGAGCAGTACTTC.

This clonotype has at least ten counts. The chain joins TRBV19 to TRBJ2-6, with 10 bases fitting TRBD1. The CDR3 is 19 amino acids. CDR1 and CDR2 (germline): LNHDA, SQIVND (reference sequence). After removal of 2 bases from V and 0 bases from J, the junction contained 7 bases not matched to a gene. The CDR3 reads CASSIWGRTGGSGANVLTF. CDR3 nucleotide sequence: TGTGCCAGTAGTATATGGGGACGGACAGGGGGCTCTGGGGCCAACGTCCTGACTTTC.

The sample holds many counts of this clonotype. The rearrangement uses TRBV12-3 or TRBV12-4 and TRBJ1-5; maybe TRBD1 (6 bases). The CDR3 totals 15 residues. Between the trimmed V and J ends, which lost 6 bases and 0 bases, there was a span of 12 bases. CDR3 DNA sequence: TGTGCCAGCAGCGTACAGGGTTATAGCAATCAGCCCCAGCATTTT. As protein: CASSVQGYSNQPQHF.

This clonotype has more than one count but fewer than ten. This sequence joins TRBV12-1 and TRBJ2-2; the table calls TRBD2, which could not be checked here. TRBV12-1 is a pseudogene. The CDR3 is 17 amino acids. CDR3 region: CASSGTSGRMDTGELFF. CDR3 sequence (DNA): TGTGCCAGCAGCGGTACTAGCGGGAGGATGGACACCGGGGAGCTGTTTTTT.

This clonotype was seen many times. V gene TRBV29-1 combines with J gene TRBJ2-4, with 7 positions matching TRBD1. V shed 3 bases and J 5 bases; nucleotides not matched to a gene: 4. The germline gives CDR1 SQVTM, CDR2 ANQGSEA. This CDR3 has 13 amino acids. CDR3 nucleotides: TGCAGCGTTGAGACAGGGAGTCAAAACATTCAGTACTTC. Amino acids: CSVETGSQNIQYF.